This T cell receptor beta chain was recorded in a study of T-cell reconstitution after alpha-beta-depleted transplantation in children. A note on this clonotype: The junction differs from germline at one of its ends, possibly a read error.

Germline V CDR1 and CDR2: DFQATT, SNEGSKA (reference sequence). CDR3 length equals 14 residues. Construction of the TCRbeta library involved unique molecular identifiers. TCRdb used MiXCR to reprocess the PCR reads, holding one entry per CDR3 protein. Of over 200,000 distinct CDR3 sequences detected, roughly 10% appear once; the ten largest clones hold about 6%. The gene calls are TRBV20-1 and TRBJ1-5; D may be TRBD1 (5 bases). The source is a human donor who donated a stem cell graft to a child with acute lymphoblastic leukemia. The specimen comprised PBMCs from the stem cell graft donor, sampled from the stem cell graft. This CDR3 is CCARDPWGGQPQHF. CDR3 sequence (DNA): TGCTGTGCTAGAGATCCGTGGGGGGGGCAGCCCCAGCATTTT.